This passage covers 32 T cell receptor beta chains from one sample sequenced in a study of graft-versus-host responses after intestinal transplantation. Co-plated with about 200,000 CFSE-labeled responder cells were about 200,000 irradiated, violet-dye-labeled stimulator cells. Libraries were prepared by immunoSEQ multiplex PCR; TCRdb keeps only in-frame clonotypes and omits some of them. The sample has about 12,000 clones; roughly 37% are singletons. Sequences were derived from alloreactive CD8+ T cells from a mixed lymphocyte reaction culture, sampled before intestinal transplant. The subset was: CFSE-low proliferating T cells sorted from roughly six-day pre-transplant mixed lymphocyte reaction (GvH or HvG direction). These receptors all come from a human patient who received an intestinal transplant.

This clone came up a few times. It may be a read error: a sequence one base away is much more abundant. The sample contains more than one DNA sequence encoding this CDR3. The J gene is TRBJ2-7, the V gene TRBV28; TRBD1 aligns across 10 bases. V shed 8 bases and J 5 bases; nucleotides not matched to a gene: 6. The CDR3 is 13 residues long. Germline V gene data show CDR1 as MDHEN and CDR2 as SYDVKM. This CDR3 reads CASQDRGGDEQYF. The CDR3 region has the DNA TGTGCCAGCCAGGACAGGGGGGGGGACGAGCAGTACTTC.

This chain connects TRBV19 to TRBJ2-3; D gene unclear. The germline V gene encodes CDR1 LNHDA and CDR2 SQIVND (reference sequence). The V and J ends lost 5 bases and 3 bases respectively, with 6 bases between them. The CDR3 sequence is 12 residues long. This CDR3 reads CASSFGTDTQYF. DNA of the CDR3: TGTGCCAGTAGTTTCGGGACAGATACGCAGTATTTT.

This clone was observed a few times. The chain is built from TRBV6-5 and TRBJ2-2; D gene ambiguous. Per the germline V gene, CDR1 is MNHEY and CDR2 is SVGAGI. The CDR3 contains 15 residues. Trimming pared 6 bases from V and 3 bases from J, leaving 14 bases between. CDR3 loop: CASRGVWEDTGELFF. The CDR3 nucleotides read TGTGCCAGCAGAGGCGTCTGGGAAGACACCGGGGAGCTGTTTTTT.

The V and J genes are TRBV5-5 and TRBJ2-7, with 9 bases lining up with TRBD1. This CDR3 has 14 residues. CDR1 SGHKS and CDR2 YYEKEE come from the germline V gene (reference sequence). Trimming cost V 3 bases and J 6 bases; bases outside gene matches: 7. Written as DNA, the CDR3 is TGTGCCAGCAGCTGGGACAGGGCCGGGGGCGAGCAGTACTTC. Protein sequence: CASSWDRAGGEQYF.

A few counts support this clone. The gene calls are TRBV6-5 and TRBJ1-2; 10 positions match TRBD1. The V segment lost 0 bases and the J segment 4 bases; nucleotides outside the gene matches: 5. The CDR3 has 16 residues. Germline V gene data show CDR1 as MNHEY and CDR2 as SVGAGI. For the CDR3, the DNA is TGTGCCAGCAGTTACTCACGGACAGGGGGTGGCTATGGCTACACCTTC. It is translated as CASSYSRTGGGYGYTF.

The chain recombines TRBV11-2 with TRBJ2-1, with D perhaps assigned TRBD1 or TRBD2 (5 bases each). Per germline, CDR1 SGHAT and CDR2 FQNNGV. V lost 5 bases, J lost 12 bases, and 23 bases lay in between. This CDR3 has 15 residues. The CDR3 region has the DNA TGTGCCAGCAGCCAGCCCCCCAAGGTCTCTGGGGGGCAGTTCTTC. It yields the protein CASSQPPKVSGGQFF.

The CDR3 nucleotides are TGTGCCTGGAGTAATCCTGGCAGGGGGCTTAACACTGAAGCTTTCTTT. Translated: CAWSNPGRGLNTEAFF. The chain couples TRBV30 to TRBJ1-1, with 8 positions matching TRBD1. Germline trimming cut 2 bases from V and 2 bases from J; bases unmatched to any gene: 10. This CDR3 comprises 16 residues. Per the germline V gene, CDR1 is GTSNPN and CDR2 is SVGIG (reference sequence).

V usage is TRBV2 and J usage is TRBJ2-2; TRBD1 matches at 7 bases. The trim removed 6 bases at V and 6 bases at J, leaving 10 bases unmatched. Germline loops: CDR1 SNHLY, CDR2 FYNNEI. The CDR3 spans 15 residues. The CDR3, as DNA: TGTGCCAGCAGCACGACCCGGGACAGCGCCGGGGAGCTGTTTTTT. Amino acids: CASSTTRDSAGELFF.

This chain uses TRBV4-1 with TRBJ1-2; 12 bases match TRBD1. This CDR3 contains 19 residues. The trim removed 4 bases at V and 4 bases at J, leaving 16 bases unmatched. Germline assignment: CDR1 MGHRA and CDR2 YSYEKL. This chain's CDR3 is CASSPIVGTGGAGSYGYTF. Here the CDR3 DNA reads TGCGCCAGCAGCCCTATAGTAGGGACAGGGGGCGCGGGGAGCTATGGCTACACCTTC.

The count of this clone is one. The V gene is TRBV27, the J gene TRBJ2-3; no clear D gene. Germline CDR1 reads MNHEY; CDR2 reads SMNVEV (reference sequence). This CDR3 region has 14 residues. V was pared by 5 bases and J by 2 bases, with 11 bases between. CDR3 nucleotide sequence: TGTGCCAGCAGTCCCGCTTGGAACACAGATACGCAGTATTTT. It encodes CASSPAWNTDTQYF.

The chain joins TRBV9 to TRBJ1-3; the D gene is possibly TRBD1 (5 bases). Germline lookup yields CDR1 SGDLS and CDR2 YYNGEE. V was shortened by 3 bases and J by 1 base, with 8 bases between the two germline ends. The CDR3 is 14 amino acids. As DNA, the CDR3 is TGTGCCAGCAGCGCAGGGATTTCTGGAAACACCATATATTTT. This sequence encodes CASSAGISGNTIYF. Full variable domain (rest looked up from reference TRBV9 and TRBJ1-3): DSGVTQTPKHLITATGQRVTLRCSPRSGDLSVYWYQQSLDQGLQFLIQYYNGEERAKGNILERFSAQQFPDLHSELNLSSLELGDSALYFCASSAGISGNTIYFGEGSWLTVV.

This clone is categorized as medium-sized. The CDR3 sequence is CATDETGTQNTEAFF. In nucleotides, the CDR3 is TGTGCCACCGACGAAACCGGGACACAGAACACTGAAGCTTTCTTT. V gene TRBV19 combines with J gene TRBJ1-1; D may be TRBD1 (6 bases). The CDR3 is 15 residues long. The germline V and J ends were trimmed by 10 bases and 1 base, with 19 bases remaining between them. Per germline, CDR1 LNHDA and CDR2 SQIVND (reference sequence).

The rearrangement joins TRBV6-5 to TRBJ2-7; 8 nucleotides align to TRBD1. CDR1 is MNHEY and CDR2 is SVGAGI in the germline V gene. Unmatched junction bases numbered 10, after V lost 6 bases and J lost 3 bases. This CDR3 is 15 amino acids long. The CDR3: CASSPPDRARYEQYF. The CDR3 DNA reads TGTGCCAGCAGCCCCCCGGACAGGGCACGCTACGAGCAGTACTTC.

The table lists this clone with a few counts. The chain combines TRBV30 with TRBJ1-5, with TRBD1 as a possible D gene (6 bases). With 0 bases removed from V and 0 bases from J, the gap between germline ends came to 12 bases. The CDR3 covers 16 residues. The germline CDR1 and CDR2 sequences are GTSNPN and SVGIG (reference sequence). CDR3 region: CAWSVYGGPSNQPQHF. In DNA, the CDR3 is TGTGCCTGGAGTGTTTACGGGGGCCCTAGCAATCAGCCCCAGCATTTT. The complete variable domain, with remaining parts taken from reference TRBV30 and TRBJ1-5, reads SQTIHQWPATLVQPVGSPLSLECTVEGTSNPNLYWYRQAAGRGLQLLFYSVGIGQISSEVPQNLSASRPQDRQFILSSKKLLLSDSGFYLCAWSVYGGPSNQPQHFGDGTRLSIL.

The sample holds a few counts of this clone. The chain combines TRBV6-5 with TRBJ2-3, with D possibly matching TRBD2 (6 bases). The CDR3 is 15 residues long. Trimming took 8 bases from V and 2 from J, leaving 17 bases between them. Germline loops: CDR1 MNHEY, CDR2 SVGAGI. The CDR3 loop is CASGLYGGVTDTQYF. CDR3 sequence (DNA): TGTGCCAGCGGACTTTACGGGGGAGTCACAGATACGCAGTATTTT.

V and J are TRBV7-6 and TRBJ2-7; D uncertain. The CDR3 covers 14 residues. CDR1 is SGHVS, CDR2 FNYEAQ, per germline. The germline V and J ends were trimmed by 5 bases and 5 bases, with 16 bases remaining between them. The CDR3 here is CASSAGPERDEQYF. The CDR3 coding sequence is TGTGCCAGCAGCGCAGGACCCGAGCGCGACGAGCAGTACTTC.

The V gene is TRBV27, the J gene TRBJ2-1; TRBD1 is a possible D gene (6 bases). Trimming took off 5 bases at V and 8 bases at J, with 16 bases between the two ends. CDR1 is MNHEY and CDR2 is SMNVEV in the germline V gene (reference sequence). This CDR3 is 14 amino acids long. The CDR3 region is CASSLRGAEDEQFF. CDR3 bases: TGTGCCAGCAGTCTCAGGGGTGCTGAGGATGAGCAGTTCTTC.

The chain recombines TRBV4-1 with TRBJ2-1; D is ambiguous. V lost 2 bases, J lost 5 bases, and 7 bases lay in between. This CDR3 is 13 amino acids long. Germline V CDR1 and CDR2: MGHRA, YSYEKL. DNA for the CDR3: TGCGCCAGCAGCCAACATAGGAACAATGAGCAGTTCTTC. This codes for CASSQHRNNEQFF.

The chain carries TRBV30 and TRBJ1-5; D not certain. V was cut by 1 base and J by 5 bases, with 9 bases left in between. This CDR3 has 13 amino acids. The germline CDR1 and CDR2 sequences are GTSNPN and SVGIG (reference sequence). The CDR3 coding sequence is TGTGCCTGGAGTGCGGTCCAGCATCAGCCCCAGCATTTT. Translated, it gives CAWSAVQHQPQHF.

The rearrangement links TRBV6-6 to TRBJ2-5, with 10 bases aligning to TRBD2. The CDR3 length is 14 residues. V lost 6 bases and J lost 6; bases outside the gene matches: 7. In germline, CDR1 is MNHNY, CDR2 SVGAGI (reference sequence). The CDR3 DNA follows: TGTGCCAGCAGGGGCAGCGGGAGGGCCCAGACCCAGTACTTC. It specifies CASRGSGRAQTQYF.

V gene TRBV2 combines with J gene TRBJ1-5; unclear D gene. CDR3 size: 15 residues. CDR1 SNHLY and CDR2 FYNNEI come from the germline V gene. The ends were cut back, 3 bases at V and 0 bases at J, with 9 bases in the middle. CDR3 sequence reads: CASSDPDYSNQPQHF. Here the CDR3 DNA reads TGTGCCAGCAGTGACCCAGACTATAGCAATCAGCCCCAGCATTTT.

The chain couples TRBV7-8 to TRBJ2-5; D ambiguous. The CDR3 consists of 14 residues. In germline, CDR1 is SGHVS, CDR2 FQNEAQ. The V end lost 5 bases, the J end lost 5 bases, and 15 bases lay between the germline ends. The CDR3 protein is CASSPDLVEETQYF. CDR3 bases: TGTGCCAGCAGCCCGGACCTGGTCGAGGAGACCCAGTACTTC.

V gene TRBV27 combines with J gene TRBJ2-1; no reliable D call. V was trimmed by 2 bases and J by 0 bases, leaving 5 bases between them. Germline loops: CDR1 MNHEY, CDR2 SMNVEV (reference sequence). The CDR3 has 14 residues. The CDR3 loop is CASSLTASYNEQFF. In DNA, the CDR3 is TGTGCCAGCAGTTTAACCGCCTCCTACAATGAGCAGTTCTTC.

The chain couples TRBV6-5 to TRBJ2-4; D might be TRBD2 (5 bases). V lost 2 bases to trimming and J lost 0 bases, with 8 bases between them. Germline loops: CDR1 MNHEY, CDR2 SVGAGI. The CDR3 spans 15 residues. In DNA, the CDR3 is TGTGCCAGCAGTTACCGGGGTTTAGCCAAAAACATTCAGTACTTC. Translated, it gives CASSYRGLAKNIQYF.

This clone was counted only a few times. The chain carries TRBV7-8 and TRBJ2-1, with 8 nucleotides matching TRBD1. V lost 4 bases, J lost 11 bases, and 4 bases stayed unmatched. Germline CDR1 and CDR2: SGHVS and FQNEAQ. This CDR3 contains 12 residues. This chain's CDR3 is CASSSGTGKQFF. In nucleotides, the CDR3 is TGTGCCAGCAGCTCAGGGACAGGTAAGCAGTTCTTC. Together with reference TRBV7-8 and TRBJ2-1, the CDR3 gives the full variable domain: GAGVSQSPRYKVAKRGQDVALRCDPISGHVSLFWYQQALGQGPEFLTYFQNEAQLDKSGLPSDRFFAERPEGSVSTLKIQRTQQEDSAVYLCASSSGTGKQFFGPGTRLTVL.

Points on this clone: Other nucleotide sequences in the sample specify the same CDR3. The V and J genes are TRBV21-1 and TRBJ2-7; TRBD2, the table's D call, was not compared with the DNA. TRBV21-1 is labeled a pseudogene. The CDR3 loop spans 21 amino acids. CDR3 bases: TGTGCCAGCAGCAAAAAGGACAGGGACGAACTAGCGGGGAGGTGCGCCTACGAGCAGTACTTC. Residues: CASSKKDRDELAGRCAYEQYF.

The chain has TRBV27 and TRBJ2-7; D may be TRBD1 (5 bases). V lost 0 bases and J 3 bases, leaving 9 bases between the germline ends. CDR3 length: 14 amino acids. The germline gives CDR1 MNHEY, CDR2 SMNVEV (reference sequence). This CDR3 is CASSLSVQGYEQYF. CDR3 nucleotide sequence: TGTGCCAGCAGTTTATCGGTCCAGGGCTACGAGCAGTACTTC.

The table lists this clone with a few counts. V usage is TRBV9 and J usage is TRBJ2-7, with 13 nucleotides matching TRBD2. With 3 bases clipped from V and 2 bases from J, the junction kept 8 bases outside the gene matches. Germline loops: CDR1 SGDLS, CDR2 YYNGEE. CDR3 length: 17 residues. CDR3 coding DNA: TGTGCCAGCAGCGGACCCGGGACTAGCGGGAATCCCTACGAGCAGTACTTC. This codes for CASSGPGTSGNPYEQYF.

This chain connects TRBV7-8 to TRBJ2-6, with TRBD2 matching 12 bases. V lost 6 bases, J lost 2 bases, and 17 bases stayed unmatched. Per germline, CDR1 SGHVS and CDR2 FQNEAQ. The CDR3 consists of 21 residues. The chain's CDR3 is CASSLPRDTGLAGTGANVLTF. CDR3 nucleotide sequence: TGTGCCAGCAGTCTTCCTCGGGACACTGGACTAGCGGGGACTGGGGCCAACGTCCTGACTTTC.

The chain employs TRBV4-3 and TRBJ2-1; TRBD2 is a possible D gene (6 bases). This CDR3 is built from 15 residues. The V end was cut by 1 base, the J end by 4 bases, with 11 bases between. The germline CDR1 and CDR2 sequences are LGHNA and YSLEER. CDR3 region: CASSQVSGLYNEQFF. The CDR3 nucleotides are TGCGCCAGCAGCCAAGTCTCGGGACTTTACAATGAGCAGTTCTTC.

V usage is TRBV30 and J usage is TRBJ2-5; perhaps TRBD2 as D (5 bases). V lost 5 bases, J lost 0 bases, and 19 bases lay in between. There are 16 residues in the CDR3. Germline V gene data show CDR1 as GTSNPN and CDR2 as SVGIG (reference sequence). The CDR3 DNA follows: TGTGCCTGGCCCCTCAACCCAAAGGACTACCAAGAGACCCAGTACTTC. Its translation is CAWPLNPKDYQETQYF.

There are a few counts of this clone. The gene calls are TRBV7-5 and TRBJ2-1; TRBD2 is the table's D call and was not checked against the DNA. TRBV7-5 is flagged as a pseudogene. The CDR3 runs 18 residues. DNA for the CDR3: TGTGCCAGAAGCCCATCCGGGACTAGCGCGACCTCCTACAATGAGCAGTTCTTC. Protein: CARSPSGTSATSYNEQFF.